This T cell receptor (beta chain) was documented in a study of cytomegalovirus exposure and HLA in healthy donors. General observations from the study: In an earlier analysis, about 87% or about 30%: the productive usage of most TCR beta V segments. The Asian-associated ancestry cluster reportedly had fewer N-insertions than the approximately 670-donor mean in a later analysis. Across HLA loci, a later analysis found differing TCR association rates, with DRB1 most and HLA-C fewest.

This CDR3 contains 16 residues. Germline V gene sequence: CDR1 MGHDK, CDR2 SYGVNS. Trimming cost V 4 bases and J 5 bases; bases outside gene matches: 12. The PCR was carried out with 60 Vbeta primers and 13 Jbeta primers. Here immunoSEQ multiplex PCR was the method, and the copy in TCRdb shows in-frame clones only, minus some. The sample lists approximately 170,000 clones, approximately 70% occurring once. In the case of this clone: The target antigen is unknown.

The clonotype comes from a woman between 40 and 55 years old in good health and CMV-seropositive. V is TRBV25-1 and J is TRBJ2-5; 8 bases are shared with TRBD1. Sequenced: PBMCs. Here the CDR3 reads CASSGTATGDRETQYF. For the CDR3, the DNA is TGTGCCAGCAGTGGAACCGCGACAGGGGATAGGGAGACCCAGTACTTC.